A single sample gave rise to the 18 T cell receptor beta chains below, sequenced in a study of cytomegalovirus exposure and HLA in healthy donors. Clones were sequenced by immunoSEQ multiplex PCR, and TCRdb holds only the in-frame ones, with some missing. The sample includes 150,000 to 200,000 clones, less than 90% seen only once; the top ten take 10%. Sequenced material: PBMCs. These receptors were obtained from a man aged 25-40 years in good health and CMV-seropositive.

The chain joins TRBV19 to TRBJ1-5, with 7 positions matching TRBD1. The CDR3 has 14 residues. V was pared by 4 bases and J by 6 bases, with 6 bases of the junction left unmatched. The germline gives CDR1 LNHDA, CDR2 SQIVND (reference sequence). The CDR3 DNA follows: TGTGCCAGTAGTACCGACAGGGTGGCTCAGCCCCAGCATTTT. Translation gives CASSTDRVAQPQHF.

The CDR3, as DNA: TGTGCCAGCTCACTGGAGGCCCGGGTCGACCCCTGGGGCGGGGAGCTGTTTTTT. This codes for CASSLEARVDPWGGELFF. This chain links TRBV18 with TRBJ2-2; perhaps TRBD2 as D (5 bases). V was shortened by 4 bases and J by 7 bases, with 25 bases between the two germline ends. Germline V gene data show CDR1 as KGHSH and CDR2 as LQKENI. The CDR3 has 18 residues.

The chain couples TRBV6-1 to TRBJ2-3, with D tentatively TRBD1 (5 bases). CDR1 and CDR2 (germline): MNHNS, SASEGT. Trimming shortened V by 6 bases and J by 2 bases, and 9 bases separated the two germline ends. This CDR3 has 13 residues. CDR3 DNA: TGTGCCAGCAGCCCAGGGTACACAGATACGCAGTATTTT. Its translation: CASSPGYTDTQYF.

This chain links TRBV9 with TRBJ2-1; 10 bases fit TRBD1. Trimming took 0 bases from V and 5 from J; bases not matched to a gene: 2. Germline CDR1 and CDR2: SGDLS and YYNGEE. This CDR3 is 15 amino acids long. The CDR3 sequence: CASSVAGQGNNEQFF. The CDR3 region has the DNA TGTGCCAGCAGCGTAGCGGGACAGGGGAACAATGAGCAGTTCTTC.

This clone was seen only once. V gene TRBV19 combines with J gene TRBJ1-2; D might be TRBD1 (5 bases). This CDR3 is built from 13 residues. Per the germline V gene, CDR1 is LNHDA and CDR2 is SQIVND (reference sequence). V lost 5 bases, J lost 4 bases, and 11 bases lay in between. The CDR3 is CASSLPGGYGYTF. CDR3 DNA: TGTGCCAGTAGTCTTCCGGGGGGCTATGGCTACACCTTC.

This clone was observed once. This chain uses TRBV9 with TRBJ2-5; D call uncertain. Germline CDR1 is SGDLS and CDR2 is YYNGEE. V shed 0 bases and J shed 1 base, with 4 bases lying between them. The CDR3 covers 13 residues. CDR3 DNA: TGTGCCAGCAGCGTAGGGCTCCAAGAGACCCAGTACTTC. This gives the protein CASSVGLQETQYF. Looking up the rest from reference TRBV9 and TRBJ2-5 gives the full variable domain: DSGVTQTPKHLITATGQRVTLRCSPRSGDLSVYWYQQSLDQGLQFLIQYYNGEERAKGNILERFSAQQFPDLHSELNLSSLELGDSALYFCASSVGLQETQYFGPGTRLLVL.

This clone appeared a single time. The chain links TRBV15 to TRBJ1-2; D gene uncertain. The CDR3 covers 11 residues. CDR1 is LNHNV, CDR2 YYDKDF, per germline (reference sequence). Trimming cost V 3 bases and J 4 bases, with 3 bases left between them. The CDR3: CATSSSYGYTF. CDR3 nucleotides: TGTGCCACCAGCAGCAGCTATGGCTACACCTTC.

CDR3 protein: CASSLGGQGIRNEQYF. The CDR3 DNA reads as TGCGCCAGCAGCTTGGGGGGACAGGGGATTCGGAACGAGCAGTACTTC. The chain combines TRBV5-1 with TRBJ2-7, with TRBD1 matching over 10 bases. With 0 bases clipped from V and 5 bases from J, the junction kept 8 bases outside the gene matches. CDR1 and CDR2 from the germline V gene are SGHRS and YFSETQ. The CDR3 covers 16 residues.

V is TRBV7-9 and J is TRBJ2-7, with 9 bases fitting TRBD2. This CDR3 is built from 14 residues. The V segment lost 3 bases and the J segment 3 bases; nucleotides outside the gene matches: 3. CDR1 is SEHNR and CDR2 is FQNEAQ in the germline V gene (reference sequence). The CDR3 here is CASSFLAGNYEQYF. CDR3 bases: TGTGCCAGCAGCTTCCTAGCGGGGAACTACGAGCAGTACTTC. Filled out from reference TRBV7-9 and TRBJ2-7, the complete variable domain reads DTGVSQNPRHKITKRGQNVTFRCDPISEHNRLYWYRQTLGQGPEFLTYFQNEAQLEKSRLLSDRFSAERPKGSFSTLEIQRTEQGDSAMYLCASSFLAGNYEQYFGPGTRLTVT.

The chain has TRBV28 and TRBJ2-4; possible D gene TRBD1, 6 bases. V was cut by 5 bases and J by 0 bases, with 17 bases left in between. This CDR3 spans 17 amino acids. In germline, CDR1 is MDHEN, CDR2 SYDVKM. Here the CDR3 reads CASSRLSGALAKNIQYF. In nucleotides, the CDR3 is TGTGCCAGCAGTCGCCTCTCAGGGGCACTAGCCAAAAACATTCAGTACTTC.

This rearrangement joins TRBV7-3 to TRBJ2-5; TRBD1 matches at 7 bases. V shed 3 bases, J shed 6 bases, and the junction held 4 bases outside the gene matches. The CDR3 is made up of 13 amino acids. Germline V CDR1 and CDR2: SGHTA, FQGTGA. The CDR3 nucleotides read TGTGCCAGCAGCTTCCAGGGGGACAAGACCCAGTACTTC. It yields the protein CASSFQGDKTQYF. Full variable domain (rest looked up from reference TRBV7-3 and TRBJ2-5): GAGVSQTPSNKVTEKGKYVELRCDPISGHTALYWYRQSLGQGPEFLIYFQGTGAADDSGLPNDRFFAVRPEGSVSTLKIQRTERGDSAVYLCASSFQGDKTQYFGPGTRLLVL.

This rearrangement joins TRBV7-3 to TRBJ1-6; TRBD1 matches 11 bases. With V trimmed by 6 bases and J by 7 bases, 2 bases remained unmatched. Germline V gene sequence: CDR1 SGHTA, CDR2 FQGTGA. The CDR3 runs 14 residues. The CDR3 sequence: CASRGQGDNSPLHF. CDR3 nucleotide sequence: TGTGCCAGCAGGGGACAGGGGGACAATTCACCCCTCCACTTT.

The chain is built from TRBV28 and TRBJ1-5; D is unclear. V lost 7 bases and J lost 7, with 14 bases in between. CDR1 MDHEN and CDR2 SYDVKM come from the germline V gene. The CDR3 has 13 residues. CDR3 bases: TGTGCCAGCACCCTAGACCTCTACCAGCCCCAGCATTTT. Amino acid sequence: CASTLDLYQPQHF. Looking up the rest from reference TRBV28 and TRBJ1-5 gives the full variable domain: DVKVTQSSRYLVKRTGEKVFLECVQDMDHENMFWYRQDPGLGLRLIYFSYDVKMKEKGDIPEGYSVSREKKERFSLILESASTNQTSMYLCASTLDLYQPQHFGDGTRLSIL.

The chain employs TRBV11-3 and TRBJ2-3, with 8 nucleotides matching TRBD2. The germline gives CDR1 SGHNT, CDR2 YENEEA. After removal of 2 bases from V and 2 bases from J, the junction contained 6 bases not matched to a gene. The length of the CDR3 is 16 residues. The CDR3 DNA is TGTGCCAGCAGCTTATCCCCTAGCGGGTACACAGATACGCAGTATTTT. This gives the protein CASSLSPSGYTDTQYF.

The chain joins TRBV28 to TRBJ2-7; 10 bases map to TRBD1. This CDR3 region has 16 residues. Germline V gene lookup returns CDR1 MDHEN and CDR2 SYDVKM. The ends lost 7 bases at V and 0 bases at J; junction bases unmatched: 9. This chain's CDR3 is CASTPFGQGGSYEQYF. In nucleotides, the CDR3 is TGTGCCAGCACACCCTTCGGACAGGGGGGCTCCTACGAGCAGTACTTC. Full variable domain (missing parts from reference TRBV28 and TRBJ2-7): DVKVTQSSRYLVKRTGEKVFLECVQDMDHENMFWYRQDPGLGLRLIYFSYDVKMKEKGDIPEGYSVSREKKERFSLILESASTNQTSMYLCASTPFGQGGSYEQYFGPGTRLTVT.

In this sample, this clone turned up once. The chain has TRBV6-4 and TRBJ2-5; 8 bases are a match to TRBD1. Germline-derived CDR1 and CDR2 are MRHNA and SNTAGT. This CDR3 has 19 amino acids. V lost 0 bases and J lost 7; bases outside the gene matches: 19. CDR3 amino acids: CASSDSTDRVRRGRRTQYF. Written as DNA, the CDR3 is TGTGCCAGCAGTGACTCGACGGACAGGGTTAGGAGAGGGAGGAGGACCCAGTACTTC.

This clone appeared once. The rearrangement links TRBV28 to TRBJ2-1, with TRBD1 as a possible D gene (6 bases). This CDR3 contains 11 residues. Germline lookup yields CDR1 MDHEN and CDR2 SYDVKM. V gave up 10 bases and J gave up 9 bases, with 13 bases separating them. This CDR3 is CATQWGLEQFF. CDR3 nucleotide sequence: TGTGCCACACAGTGGGGGCTTGAGCAGTTCTTC. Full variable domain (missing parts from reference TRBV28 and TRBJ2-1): DVKVTQSSRYLVKRTGEKVFLECVQDMDHENMFWYRQDPGLGLRLIYFSYDVKMKEKGDIPEGYSVSREKKERFSLILESASTNQTSMYLCATQWGLEQFFGPGTRLTVL.

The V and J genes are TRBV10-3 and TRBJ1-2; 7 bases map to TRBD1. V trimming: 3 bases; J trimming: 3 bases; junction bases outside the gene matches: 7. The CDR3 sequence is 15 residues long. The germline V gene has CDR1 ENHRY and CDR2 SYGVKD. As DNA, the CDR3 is TGTGCCATCAGTGACCCTGACAGGGTACACTATGGCTACACCTTC. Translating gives CAISDPDRVHYGYTF.